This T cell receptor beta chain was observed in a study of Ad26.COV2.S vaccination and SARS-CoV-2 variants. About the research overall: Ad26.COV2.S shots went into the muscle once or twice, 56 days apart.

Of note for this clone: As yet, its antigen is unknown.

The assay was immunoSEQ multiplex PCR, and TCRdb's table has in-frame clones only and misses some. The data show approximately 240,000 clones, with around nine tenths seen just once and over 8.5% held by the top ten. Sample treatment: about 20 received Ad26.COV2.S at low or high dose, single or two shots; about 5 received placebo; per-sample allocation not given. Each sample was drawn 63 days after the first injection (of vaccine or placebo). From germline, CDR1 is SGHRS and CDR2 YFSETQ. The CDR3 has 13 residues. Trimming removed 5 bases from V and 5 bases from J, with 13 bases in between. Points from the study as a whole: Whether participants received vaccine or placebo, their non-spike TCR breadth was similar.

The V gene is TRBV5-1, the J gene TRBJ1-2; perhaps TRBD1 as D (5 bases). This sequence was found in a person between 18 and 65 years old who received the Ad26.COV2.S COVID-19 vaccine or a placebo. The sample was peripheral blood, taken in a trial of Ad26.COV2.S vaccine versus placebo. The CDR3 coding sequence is TGCGCCAGCAGTGTAGGTGAGGGGTATGGCTACACCTTC. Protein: CASSVGEGYGYTF.